This T cell receptor beta chain derives from a study of blood T cell repertoires in COVID-19. Those enrolled in Seattle joined during active infection and were followed longitudinally afterward. Trimming removed 5 bases at V and 6 bases at J, with 28 bases between. The CDR3 totals 18 residues. The germline gives CDR1 MNHEY, CDR2 SMNVEV (reference sequence). TCRdb keeps only in-frame clones here, not all; method: immunoSEQ multiplex PCR. The table has about 480,000 clones, roughly 91% seen once. The receptor was derived from a woman aged 45 to 65 with COVID-19, enrolled during active disease. Sequencing was performed on peripheral blood. J is TRBJ1-2 and V is TRBV27; perhaps TRBD1 as D (6 bases). DNA for the CDR3: TGTGCCAGCAGTCCGTACCCGGGAGGGGGACAACACGAGGATGGCTACACCTTC. It is translated as CASSPYPGGGQHEDGYTF.